This T cell receptor beta chain was captured by sequencing in a study of blood T cells in healthy people across ages. Turning to the study itself: Every two T cells gave about one barcoded beta molecule via template switching. The study's findings and limits: More naive CD4+ cells and higher diversity marked long-lived donors relative to aged donors. Estimated diversity, derived from one million T cells, was regarded as an underestimate.

With regard to this clonotype: Its antigen is as yet unknown.

The CDR3 is made up of 13 amino acids. Germline trimming cut 3 bases from V and 4 bases from J; bases unmatched to any gene: 3. CDR1 and CDR2 (germline): MNHEY, SVGEGT. Alongside a J-beta primer mix, a sample-barcoded 5' primer served in a second PCR lasting roughly 7 to 12 cycles. Each cDNA was tagged by a template-switch adaptor containing 12 random nucleotides. One entry per CDR3 protein results from TCRdb running MiXCR on the 5' RACE reads. The sample holds some 1,800,000 distinct CDR3 sequences, about 39% seen once. This rearrangement joins TRBV6-2 or TRBV6-3 to TRBJ2-7, with 7 bases aligning to TRBD2. Source material: blood. The TCR was taken from a human donor in good health. This CDR3 is CASSYRGLYEQYF. The DNA for the CDR3 is TGTGCCAGCAGTTATAGGGGACTATACGAGCAGTACTTC.